This T cell receptor beta chain was obtained from a study of cytomegalovirus exposure and HLA in healthy donors. Concerning this clone itself: This sample includes further DNA sequences coding for the same CDR3.

Germline CDR1 and CDR2: SGHNT and YYREEE (reference sequence). Trimming took off 0 bases at V and 0 bases at J, with 6 bases between the two ends. The length of the CDR3 is 14 residues. PCR primers comprised 60 Vbeta and 13 Jbeta primers. The protocol was immunoSEQ multiplex PCR, while the TCRdb copy is restricted to in-frame clones and leaves out a portion. The data contain about 190,000 clones, roughly four fifths of them singletons. Source material: PBMCs. The chain is built from TRBV5-4 and TRBJ1-1; tentatively, D is TRBD1 (5 bases). This TCR was recovered from a woman aged 25 to 39 in good health and CMV-seropositive. This CDR3 is CASSLGQMNTEAFF. CDR3 in DNA: TGTGCCAGCAGCTTGGGACAGATGAACACTGAAGCTTTCTTT.